These 11 T cell receptor beta chains came from one sample sequenced in a study of blood T cells in healthy people across ages. A second 7 to 11 cycle PCR used barcoded and J-beta primers. TCRdb used MiXCR to reprocess the 5' RACE reads, holding one entry per CDR3 protein. The data show around 800,000 distinct CDR3 sequences, about half seen once. Sequenced: blood. All receptors come from a man of 80 years or more in good health.

V and J are TRBV15 and TRBJ2-2, with unresolved D. The CDR3 consists of 13 residues. Deletions cut 5 bases from V and 4 bases from J, with 8 bases between. Germline CDR1 and CDR2: LNHNV and YYDKDF (reference sequence). The CDR3 sequence is CATSQRSTGELFF. Written as DNA, the CDR3 is TGTGCCACCAGCCAAAGATCCACCGGGGAGCTGTTTTTT.

The CDR3: CASSIGERKDGYTF. CDR3 sequence (DNA): TGTGCCAGTAGTATTGGGGAAAGGAAAGACGGCTACACCTTC. The chain links TRBV19 to TRBJ1-2; D remains unclear. Between the trimmed V and J ends, which lost 3 bases and 8 bases, there was a span of 16 bases. The CDR3 is made up of 14 amino acids. Germline CDR1 and CDR2: LNHDA and SQIVND (reference sequence).

The chain is built from TRBV7-2 and TRBJ1-4, with 8 bases identical to TRBD1. J gave up 10 bases and V 5 bases, and 12 bases lay outside the gene matches. Germline V gives CDR1 SGHTA, CDR2 FQGNSA. The length of the CDR3 is 15 residues. This CDR3 is CASSTDRGYLGKLFF. The DNA for the CDR3 is TGTGCCAGCAGCACTGACAGGGGATACCTTGGAAAACTGTTTTTT.

The chain joins TRBV12-3 or TRBV12-4 to TRBJ1-3, with 10 bases matching TRBD1. The CDR3 loop spans 15 amino acids. The V and J ends lost 5 bases and 4 bases, in that order; junction bases with no gene match: 5. The CDR3 sequence: CASSTGTGDGNTIYF. CDR3 nucleotide sequence: TGTGCCAGCAGTACCGGGACAGGGGACGGAAACACCATATATTTT.

This clonotype has a count of ten or more. V and J are TRBV12-3 or TRBV12-4 and TRBJ1-5, with D perhaps matching TRBD1 (5 bases). CDR3 size: 13 residues. The ends were cut back, 1 base at V and 7 bases at J, with 8 bases in the middle. CDR3: CASSLDGGQPQHF. CDR3 sequence (DNA): TGTGCCAGCAGTTTAGACGGGGGGCAGCCCCAGCATTTT.

The rearrangement joins TRBV27 to TRBJ2-7; tentatively, D is TRBD1 (5 bases). The CDR3 sequence is 16 residues long. V was clipped by 3 bases and J by 0 bases, with 15 bases between them. CDR1 is MNHEY and CDR2 is SMNVEV in the germline V gene (reference sequence). CDR3 DNA sequence: TGTGCCAGCAGTTTTTCGGCAGGGAAAGTCTCCTACGAGCAGTACTTC. This gives the protein CASSFSAGKVSYEQYF.

Only one count was recorded for this clonotype. The V gene is TRBV6-4, the J gene TRBJ1-1; D is unresolved. Per the germline V gene, CDR1 is MRHNA and CDR2 is SNTAGT. The V gene lost 2 bases and the J gene lost 4 bases, with 11 bases spanning the gap. The CDR3 sequence is 14 residues long. DNA for the CDR3: TGTGCCAGCAGTGACGGTTCAACAACCACTGAAGCTTTCTTT. This sequence encodes CASSDGSTTTEAFF.

The chain has TRBV20-1 and TRBJ2-1, with 9 positions matching TRBD2. Per germline, CDR1 DFQATT and CDR2 SNEGSKA (reference sequence). V shed 6 bases, J shed 7 bases, and the junction held 13 bases outside the gene matches. The CDR3 is 15 residues long. CDR3 sequence: CSATSGRIQENEQFF. CDR3 sequence (DNA): TGCAGTGCGACTAGCGGCCGAATACAAGAGAATGAGCAGTTCTTC.

CDR3 amino acids: CASSLGVGANYGYTF. The DNA for the CDR3 is TGCGCCAGCAGCTTGGGCGTGGGGGCTAACTATGGCTACACCTTC. The chain couples TRBV5-1 to TRBJ1-2, with D maybe TRBD1 (5 bases). V dropped 0 bases and J dropped 0 bases, with 9 bases sitting between them. The CDR3 has 15 amino acids. Germline CDR1 SGHRS, CDR2 YFSETQ.

The genes are TRBV29-1 and TRBJ2-1, with D possibly being TRBD1 (7 bases). V was shortened by 1 base and J by 10 bases, with 20 bases between the two germline ends. Looked up from germline, CDR1 is SQVTM and CDR2 is ANQGSEA. This CDR3 is built from 15 residues. The CDR3 region is CSVEVADRSSYEQFF. DNA of the CDR3: TGCAGCGTTGAAGTAGCGGACAGGAGCTCCTACGAGCAGTTCTTC.

The genes are TRBV28 and TRBJ2-1; 9 nucleotides align to TRBD2. V trimming: 8 bases; J trimming: 7 bases; junction bases outside the gene matches: 12. The CDR3 extends over 15 amino acids. CDR1 is MDHEN, CDR2 SYDVKM, per germline. CDR3 DNA sequence: TGTGCCAGCCTCCCCAGCGGGAGGTTGGGAAATGAGCAGTTCTTC. Its translation: CASLPSGRLGNEQFF.